These 31 T cell receptor beta chains were all obtained from the same sample, sequenced in a study of T cell changes during pregnancy in multiple sclerosis. Sequencing used immunoSEQ multiplex PCR; TCRdb keeps in-frame clones, though not all of them. Seen here are just over 65,000 clones, around 90% observed once, and the top ten hold more than 0.75%. Source: peripheral blood, taken in the second trimester of pregnancy. Source of these receptors: a female donor with multiple sclerosis, enrolled in a pregnancy study.

V and J are TRBV18 and TRBJ2-7, with unresolved D. The CDR3 is made up of 13 amino acids. V lost 5 bases and J 3 bases, leaving 11 bases between the germline ends. Per germline, CDR1 KGHSH and CDR2 LQKENI. The CDR3 coding sequence is TGTGCCAGCTCATTTGAAAACTTCTACGAGCAGTACTTC. It is translated as CASSFENFYEQYF. Full variable domain (outside the CDR3, taken from reference TRBV18 and TRBJ2-7): NAGVMQNPRHLVRRRGQEARLRCSPMKGHSHVYWYRQLPEEGLKFMVYLQKENIIDESGMPKERFSAEFPKEGPSILRIQQVVRGDSAAYFCASSFENFYEQYFGPGTRLTVT.

The chain combines TRBV27 with TRBJ1-5; 7 nucleotides agree with TRBD1. From germline, CDR1 is MNHEY and CDR2 SMNVEV (reference sequence). The V and J ends lost 4 bases and 2 bases, in that order; junction bases with no gene match: 2. This CDR3 has 14 amino acids. The DNA of the CDR3 is TGTGCCAGCAGTTATAGGGGGCGCAATCAGCCCCAGCATTTT. Encoded protein: CASSYRGRNQPQHF.

The chain couples TRBV7-2 to TRBJ2-1, with D possibly TRBD2 on 7 matching bases. Germline V gene data show CDR1 as SGHTA and CDR2 as FQGNSA. The CDR3 loop spans 15 amino acids. Trimming took off 4 bases at V and 7 bases at J, with 17 bases between the two ends. CDR3 nucleotides: TGTGCCAGCAGCTCCCCTTGGGGGGGGCTGAATGAGCAGTTCTTC. This sequence encodes CASSSPWGGLNEQFF. Full variable domain (missing parts from reference TRBV7-2 and TRBJ2-1): GAGVSQSPSNKVTEKGKDVELRCDPISGHTALYWYRQSLGQGLEFLIYFQGNSAPDKSGLPSDRFSAERTGGSVSTLTIQRTQQEDSAVYLCASSSPWGGLNEQFFGPGTRLTVL.

In this sample, this clone turned up once. CDR3 amino acids: CASSSGRAGNEQFF. In DNA, the CDR3 is TGTGCCAGCAGCTCCGGGAGGGCCGGCAATGAGCAGTTCTTC. This chain links TRBV13 with TRBJ2-1; 8 bases match TRBD2. J lost 6 bases, V lost 4 bases, and 5 bases had no gene match. The CDR3 is 14 residues long. Germline V gene data show CDR1 as PRHDT and CDR2 as FYEKMQ (reference sequence).

This chain joins TRBV7-2 and TRBJ1-4, with a possible D match to TRBD1 (6 bases). The CDR3 extends over 14 amino acids. CDR1 and CDR2 from the germline V gene are SGHTA and FQGNSA. V was pared by 5 bases and J by 5 bases, with 12 bases between. DNA of the CDR3: TGTGCCAGCAGCCCTGGACAGAAGAATGAAAAACTGTTTTTT. It is translated as CASSPGQKNEKLFF.

The chain recombines TRBV5-6 with TRBJ2-5, with TRBD2 matching 7 bases. Looked up from germline, CDR1 is SGHDT and CDR2 is YYEEEE. The CDR3 extends over 13 amino acids. Trimming at V came to 3 bases and at J to 3 bases, leaving 2 bases not matched to a gene. This chain's CDR3 is CASSSAGEETQYF. The CDR3 bases are TGTGCCAGCAGCTCTGCGGGGGAAGAGACCCAGTACTTC.

The chain joins TRBV5-1 to TRBJ2-1, with a weak D call TRBD1 (5 bases). CDR3 size: 15 residues. V lost 3 bases and J lost 2, with 12 bases in between. CDR1 is SGHRS and CDR2 is YFSETQ in the germline V gene. CDR3 nucleotide sequence: TGCGCCAGCAGCTCCAGGGTTCAGGCCTACAATGAGCAGTTCTTC. Translated, it gives CASSSRVQAYNEQFF.

V and J are TRBV9 and TRBJ2-1; a possible D gene is TRBD1 (5 bases). The germline CDR1 and CDR2 sequences are SGDLS and YYNGEE. There are 15 residues in the CDR3. V lost 3 bases and J lost 0, with 10 bases in between. CDR3 coding DNA: TGTGCCAGCAGCGCAACCGACAGCTCCTACAATGAGCAGTTCTTC. Protein: CASSATDSSYNEQFF.

The V and J genes are TRBV7-2 and TRBJ2-7, with D possibly matching TRBD1 (5 bases). There are 13 residues in the CDR3. The V end lost 4 bases, the J end lost 6 bases, and 13 bases lay between the germline ends. The germline V gene encodes CDR1 SGHTA and CDR2 FQGNSA. The CDR3 loop is CASSYSDIAEQYF. The CDR3 DNA reads as TGTGCCAGCAGCTACTCGGACATCGCCGAGCAGTACTTC.

This clone was recorded once. The chain uses TRBV5-1 and TRBJ2-4, with 8 positions matching TRBD2. CDR3 length: 16 residues. The germline CDR1 and CDR2 sequences are SGHRS and YFSETQ. V lost 2 bases and J lost 3; bases outside the gene matches: 7. In DNA form, the CDR3 reads TGCGCCAGCAGCTTATACGAGCGGGGGAGCAAAAACATTCAGTACTTC. This gives the protein CASSLYERGSKNIQYF.

V usage is TRBV19 and J usage is TRBJ2-7; 12 nucleotides match TRBD1. The germline CDR1 and CDR2 sequences are LNHDA and SQIVND (reference sequence). With 5 bases clipped from V and 5 bases from J, the junction kept 7 bases outside the gene matches. The CDR3 has 15 amino acids. CDR3 region: CASSAPGQGANEQYF. CDR3 DNA: TGTGCCAGTAGTGCACCGGGACAGGGGGCCAACGAGCAGTACTTC.

This chain joins TRBV15 and TRBJ2-5, with TRBD2 matching 11 bases. Per germline, CDR1 LNHNV and CDR2 YYDKDF (reference sequence). V lost 3 bases, J lost 3 bases, and 3 bases stayed unmatched. This CDR3 contains 15 residues. DNA of the CDR3: TGTGCCACCAGCAGCGGACTAGCGGGCAAAGAGACCCAGTACTTC. It encodes CATSSGLAGKETQYF.

This rearrangement joins TRBV6-6 to TRBJ1-1, with TRBD1 as a possible D gene (6 bases). The CDR3 is 15 amino acids. Germline lookup yields CDR1 MNHNY and CDR2 SVGAGI (reference sequence). The V end lost 6 bases, the J end lost 0 bases, and 14 bases lay between the germline ends. This CDR3 reads CASRTPDRVNTEAFF. The CDR3 DNA follows: TGTGCCAGCAGAACCCCGGACAGAGTGAACACTGAAGCTTTCTTT.

This chain uses TRBV30 with TRBJ2-6; D is ambiguous. The CDR3 covers 12 residues. The V end lost 5 bases, the J end lost 2 bases, and 4 bases lay between the germline ends. Germline values: CDR1 GTSNPN, CDR2 SVGIG (reference sequence). The CDR3 nucleotides read TGTGCCTGGGCGACTGGGGCCAACGTCCTGACTTTC. It specifies CAWATGANVLTF.

J is TRBJ1-2 and V is TRBV25-1; D is perhaps TRBD1 (6 bases). V lost 10 bases and J 2 bases, leaving 11 bases between the germline ends. Germline lookup yields CDR1 MGHDK and CDR2 SYGVNS. This CDR3 region has 12 residues. The CDR3 DNA reads TGTGCCACCGATCAGGGGAACTATGGCTACACCTTC. It is translated as CATDQGNYGYTF.

The chain has TRBV6-1 and TRBJ2-1; 10 nucleotides line up with TRBD2. There are 16 residues in the CDR3. The V gene's germline CDR1 is MNHNS and CDR2 SASEGT. The trim removed 1 base at V and 4 bases at J, leaving 4 bases unmatched. The CDR3 loop is CASSEEEAGGYNEQFF. CDR3 DNA: TGTGCCAGCAGTGAAGAGGAAGCGGGGGGGTACAATGAGCAGTTCTTC.

This clone was picked up a small number of times. V gene TRBV19 combines with J gene TRBJ1-2; the D is unclear. The CDR3 covers 13 residues. The germline V gene encodes CDR1 LNHDA and CDR2 SQIVND (reference sequence). Trimming took off 5 bases at V and 4 bases at J, with 11 bases between the two ends. CDR3 in amino acids: CASSWQVRYGYTF. CDR3 DNA: TGTGCCAGTAGTTGGCAGGTCCGCTATGGCTACACCTTC.

This chain connects TRBV18 to TRBJ1-1; 7 positions match TRBD1. V was pared by 4 bases and J by 1 base, with 9 bases of the junction left unmatched. Germline V lookup: CDR1 KGHSH, CDR2 LQKENI. The CDR3 extends over 16 amino acids. The CDR3 coding sequence is TGTGCCAGCTCACTTCCCACGACAGGGACGAACACTGAAGCTTTCTTT. Translating it yields CASSLPTTGTNTEAFF.

The chain joins TRBV27 to TRBJ2-7; 9 bases line up with TRBD1. In germline, CDR1 is MNHEY, CDR2 SMNVEV (reference sequence). This CDR3 is 17 amino acids long. Germline trimming cut 8 bases from V and 7 bases from J; bases unmatched to any gene: 21. CDR3 DNA: TGTGCCAGCGATCGGGTCCCCGTGGGACAGGGCGGGACAGAGCAGTACTTC. Its protein is CASDRVPVGQGGTEQYF.

The CDR3 region is CASSAIAYEQYF. In nucleotides, the CDR3 is TGCGCCAGCAGTGCCATTGCCTACGAGCAGTACTTC. V is TRBV10-2 and J is TRBJ2-7; D unresolved. Germline CDR1 WSHSY, CDR2 SAAADI. CDR3 size: 12 residues. Trimming took 4 bases from V and 2 from J, leaving 6 bases between them.

The gene calls are TRBV6-5 and TRBJ2-1; D not certain. Trimming shortened V by 5 bases and J by 6 bases, and 8 bases separated the two germline ends. Germline CDR1 MNHEY, CDR2 SVGAGI. The CDR3 has 12 residues. The CDR3: CASSTTSNEQFF. Written as DNA, the CDR3 is TGTGCCAGCAGTACTACAAGCAATGAGCAGTTCTTC.

The chain carries TRBV11-2 and TRBJ2-5, with 8 bases that match TRBD1. J lost 5 bases, V lost 3 bases, and 8 bases had no gene match. The CDR3 is 15 amino acids. CDR1 and CDR2 (germline): SGHAT, FQNNGV. CDR3 amino acids: CASSFNPTGVETQYF. The CDR3 DNA reads as TGTGCCAGCAGCTTTAACCCGACAGGGGTTGAGACCCAGTACTTC.

The V gene is TRBV7-8, the J gene TRBJ1-1; 7 bases are a match to TRBD1. The CDR3 runs 14 residues. Trimming removed 6 bases from V and 1 base from J; junction bases left unmatched: 5. Germline CDR1 SGHVS, CDR2 FQNEAQ. CDR3 amino acids: CASRSQGGNTEAFF. The CDR3 region has the DNA TGTGCCAGCAGAAGTCAGGGGGGGAACACTGAAGCTTTCTTT.

The rearrangement joins TRBV5-5 to TRBJ2-5; 8 nucleotides agree with TRBD2. The germline CDR1 and CDR2 sequences are SGHKS and YYEKEE (reference sequence). V shed 7 bases, J shed 3 bases, and the junction held 8 bases outside the gene matches. The CDR3 is 14 residues long. The CDR3 loop is CASDRGLGEETQYF. The CDR3 coding sequence is TGTGCCAGCGATCGGGGACTAGGTGAAGAGACCCAGTACTTC.

The chain has TRBV7-8 and TRBJ2-3; D is unresolved. Germline lookup yields CDR1 SGHVS and CDR2 FQNEAQ. The CDR3 runs 12 residues. Trimming removed 3 bases from V and 4 bases from J, with 5 bases in between. CDR3 residues: CASSLASDTQYF. CDR3 nucleotide sequence: TGTGCCAGCAGCTTGGCCTCAGATACGCAGTATTTT.

This clone has just a few counts. The V and J genes are TRBV6-1 and TRBJ2-2, with 7 positions matching TRBD2. V lost 10 bases and J lost 0; bases outside the gene matches: 8. The CDR3 is 15 residues long. Germline lookup yields CDR1 MNHNS and CDR2 SASEGT. The CDR3 sequence is CATVPGLPNTGELFF. The CDR3, as DNA: TGTGCCACCGTCCCGGGACTACCGAACACCGGGGAGCTGTTTTTT.

The chain has TRBV5-5 and TRBJ2-7; 8 bases align to TRBD2. Per the germline V gene, CDR1 is SGHKS and CDR2 is YYEKEE (reference sequence). V lost 2 bases and J lost 7; bases outside the gene matches: 8. The length of the CDR3 is 14 residues. CDR3 sequence: CASSFVAGGGEQYF. CDR3 bases: TGTGCCAGCAGCTTCGTCGCGGGGGGCGGGGAGCAGTACTTC.

As regards this clone: The same CDR3 is also encoded by other DNA sequences in this sample. The rearrangement links TRBV7-2 to TRBJ2-7, with D perhaps matching TRBD1 (7 bases). The CDR3 loop spans 15 amino acids. Trimming pared 5 bases from V and 0 bases from J, leaving 14 bases between. Per the germline V gene, CDR1 is SGHTA and CDR2 is FQGNSA. In DNA, the CDR3 is TGTGCCAGCAGCCCAGGGGGGACGGGCTCCTACGAGCAGTACTTC. Protein sequence: CASSPGGTGSYEQYF.

The chain has TRBV7-3 and TRBJ2-2; D is unclear. The V and J ends lost 1 base and 1 base respectively, with 10 bases between them. Per germline, CDR1 SGHTA and CDR2 FQGTGA. This CDR3 has 16 residues. The CDR3 region is CASSLNAPQNTGELFF. CDR3 DNA: TGTGCCAGCAGCTTAAACGCCCCACAGAACACCGGGGAGCTGTTTTTT.

CDR3 bases: TGCAGCGTTGAAGATCGACAGGGCCAAGGTGAGCAGTTCTTC. It is translated as CSVEDRQGQGEQFF. The gene calls are TRBV29-1 and TRBJ2-1; 7 nucleotides line up with TRBD1. After removal of 0 bases from V and 9 bases from J, the junction contained 8 bases not matched to a gene. CDR1 and CDR2 from the germline V gene are SQVTM and ANQGSEA. This CDR3 is built from 14 residues.

The chain carries TRBV9 and TRBJ2-1; TRBD2 matches 9 bases. Germline values: CDR1 SGDLS, CDR2 YYNGEE. The CDR3 is 16 amino acids. The V gene end was trimmed by 3 bases and the J gene end by 4 bases; junction bases not matched to a gene: 8. CDR3 coding DNA: TGTGCCAGCAGCGCTACGGGGACTAGCTCATACAATGAGCAGTTCTTC. Protein: CASSATGTSSYNEQFF.